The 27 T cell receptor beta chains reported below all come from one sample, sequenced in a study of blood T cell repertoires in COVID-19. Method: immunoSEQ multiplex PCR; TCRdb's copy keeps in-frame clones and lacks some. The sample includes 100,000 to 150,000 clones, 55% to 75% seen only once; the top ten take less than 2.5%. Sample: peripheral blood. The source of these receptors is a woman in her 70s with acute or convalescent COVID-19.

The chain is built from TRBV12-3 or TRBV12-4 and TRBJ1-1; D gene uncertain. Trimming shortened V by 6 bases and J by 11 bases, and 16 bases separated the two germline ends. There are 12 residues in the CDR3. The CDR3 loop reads CASRDTSIAAFF. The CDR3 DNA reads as TGTGCCAGCAGAGATACATCGATTGCCGCTTTCTTT.

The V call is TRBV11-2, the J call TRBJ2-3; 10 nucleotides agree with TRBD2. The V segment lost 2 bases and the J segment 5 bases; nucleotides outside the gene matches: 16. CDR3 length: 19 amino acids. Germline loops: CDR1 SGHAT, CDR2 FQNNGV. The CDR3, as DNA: TGTGCCAGCAGCTTATACAATTCCCTAGCGGGAGACGATAGAGATACGCAGTATTTT. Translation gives CASSLYNSLAGDDRDTQYF.

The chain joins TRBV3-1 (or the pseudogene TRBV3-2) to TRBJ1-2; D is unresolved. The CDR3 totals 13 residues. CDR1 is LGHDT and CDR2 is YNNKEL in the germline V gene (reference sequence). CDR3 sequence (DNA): TGTGTGAGCTCCCCGGCGGCCCTCTATGGCTACACCTTC. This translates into CVSSPAALYGYTF.

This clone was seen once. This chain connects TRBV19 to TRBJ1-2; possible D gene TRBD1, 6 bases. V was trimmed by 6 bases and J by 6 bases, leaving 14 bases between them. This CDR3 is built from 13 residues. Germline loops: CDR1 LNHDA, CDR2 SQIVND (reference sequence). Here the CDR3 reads CASSPSAGDGYTF. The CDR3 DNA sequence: TGTGCCAGTAGCCCCTCCGCAGGGGATGGCTACACCTTC.

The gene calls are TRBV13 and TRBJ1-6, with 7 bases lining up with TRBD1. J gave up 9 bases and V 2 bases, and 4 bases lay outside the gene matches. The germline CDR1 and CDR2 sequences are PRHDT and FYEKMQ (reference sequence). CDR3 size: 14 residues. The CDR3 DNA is TGTGCCAGCAGCTTACGACAGGGACGTTCACCCCTCCACTTT. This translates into CASSLRQGRSPLHF.

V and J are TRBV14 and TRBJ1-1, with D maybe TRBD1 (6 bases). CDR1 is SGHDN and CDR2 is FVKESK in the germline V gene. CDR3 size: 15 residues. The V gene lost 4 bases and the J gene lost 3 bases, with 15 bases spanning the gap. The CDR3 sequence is CASSRGGGTHTEAFF. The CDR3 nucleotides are TGTGCCAGCAGCCGGGGGGGCGGCACTCACACTGAAGCTTTCTTT.

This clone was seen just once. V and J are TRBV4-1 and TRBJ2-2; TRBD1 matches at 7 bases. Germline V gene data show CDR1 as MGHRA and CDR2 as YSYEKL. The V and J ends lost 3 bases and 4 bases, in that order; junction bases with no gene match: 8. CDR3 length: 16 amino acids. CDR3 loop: CASSQAGTALTGELFF. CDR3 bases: TGCGCCAGCAGCCAGGCTGGGACAGCACTCACCGGGGAGCTGTTTTTT.

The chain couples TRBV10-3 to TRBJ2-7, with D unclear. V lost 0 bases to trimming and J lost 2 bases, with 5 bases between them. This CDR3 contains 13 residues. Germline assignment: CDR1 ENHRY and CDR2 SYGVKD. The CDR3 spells CAISESTAYEQYF. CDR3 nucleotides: TGTGCCATCAGTGAGTCGACTGCCTACGAGCAGTACTTC.

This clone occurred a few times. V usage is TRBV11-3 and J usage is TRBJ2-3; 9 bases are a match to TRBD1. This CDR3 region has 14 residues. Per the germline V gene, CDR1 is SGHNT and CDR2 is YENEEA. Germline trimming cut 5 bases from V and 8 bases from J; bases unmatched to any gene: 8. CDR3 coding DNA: TGTGCCAGCAGCGTTGGGACAGGGTACGCTACGCAGTATTTT. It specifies CASSVGTGYATQYF.

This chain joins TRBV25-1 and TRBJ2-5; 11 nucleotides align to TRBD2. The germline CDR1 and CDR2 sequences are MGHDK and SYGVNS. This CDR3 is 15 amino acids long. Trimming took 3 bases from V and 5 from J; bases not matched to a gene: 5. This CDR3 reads CASSERSSGRETQYF. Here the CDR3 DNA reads TGTGCCAGCAGTGAGAGGTCTAGCGGGAGGGAGACCCAGTACTTC. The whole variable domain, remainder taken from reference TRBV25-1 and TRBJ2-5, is EADIYQTPRYLVIGTGKKITLECSQTMGHDKMYWYQQDPGMELHLIHYSYGVNSTEKGDLSSESTVSRIRTEHFPLTLESARPSHTSQYLCASSERSSGRETQYFGPGTRLLVL.

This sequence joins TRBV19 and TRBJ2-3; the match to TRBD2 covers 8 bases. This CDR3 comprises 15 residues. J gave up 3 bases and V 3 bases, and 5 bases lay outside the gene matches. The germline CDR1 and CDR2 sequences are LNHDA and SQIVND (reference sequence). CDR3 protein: CASSIRGGRTDTQYF. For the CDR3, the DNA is TGTGCCAGTAGTATCCGTGGCGGGAGGACAGATACGCAGTATTTT.

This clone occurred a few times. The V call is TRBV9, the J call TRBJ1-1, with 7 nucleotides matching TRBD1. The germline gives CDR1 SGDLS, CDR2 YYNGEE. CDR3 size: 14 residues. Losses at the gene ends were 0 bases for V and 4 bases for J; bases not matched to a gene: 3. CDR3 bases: TGTGCCAGCAGCGTAGCCCAGGGGGGCACTGAAGCTTTCTTT. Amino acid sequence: CASSVAQGGTEAFF.

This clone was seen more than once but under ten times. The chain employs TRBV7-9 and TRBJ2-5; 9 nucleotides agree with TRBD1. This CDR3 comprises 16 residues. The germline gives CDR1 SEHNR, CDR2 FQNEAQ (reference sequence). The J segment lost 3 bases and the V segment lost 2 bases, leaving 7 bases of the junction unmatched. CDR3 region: CASSLRRGTGKETQYF. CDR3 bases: TGTGCCAGCAGCTTACGTAGGGGGACAGGGAAAGAGACCCAGTACTTC. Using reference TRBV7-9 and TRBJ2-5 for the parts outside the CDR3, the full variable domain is DTGVSQNPRHKITKRGQNVTFRCDPISEHNRLYWYRQTLGQGPEFLTYFQNEAQLEKSRLLSDRFSAERPKGSFSTLEIQRTEQGDSAMYLCASSLRRGTGKETQYFGPGTRLLVL.

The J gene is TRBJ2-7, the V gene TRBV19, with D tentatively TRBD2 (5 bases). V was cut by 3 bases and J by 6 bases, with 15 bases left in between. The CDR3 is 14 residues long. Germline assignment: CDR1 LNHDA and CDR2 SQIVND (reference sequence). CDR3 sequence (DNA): TGTGCCAGTAGTATTGACGGGGTCGGATTCGAGCAGTACTTC. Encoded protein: CASSIDGVGFEQYF.

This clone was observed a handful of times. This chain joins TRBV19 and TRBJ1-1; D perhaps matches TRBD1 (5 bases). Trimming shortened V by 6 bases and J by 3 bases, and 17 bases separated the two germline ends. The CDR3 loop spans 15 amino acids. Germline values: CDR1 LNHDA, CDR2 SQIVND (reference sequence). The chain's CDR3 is CASRGVVAGYTEAFF. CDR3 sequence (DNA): TGTGCCAGTAGGGGTGTGGTAGCAGGGTACACTGAAGCTTTCTTT.

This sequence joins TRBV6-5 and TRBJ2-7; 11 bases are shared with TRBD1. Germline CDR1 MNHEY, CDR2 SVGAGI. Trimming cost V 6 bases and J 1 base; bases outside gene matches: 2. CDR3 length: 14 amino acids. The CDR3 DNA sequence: TGTGCCAGCAGGAGGGACAGGGGGTCCTACGAGCAGTACTTC. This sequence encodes CASRRDRGSYEQYF.

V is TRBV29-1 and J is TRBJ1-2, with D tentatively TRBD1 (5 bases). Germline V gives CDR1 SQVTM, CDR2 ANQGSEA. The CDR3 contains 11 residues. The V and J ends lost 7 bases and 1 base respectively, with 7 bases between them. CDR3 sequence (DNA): TGCAGCGGGACAAATAACTATGGCTACACCTTC. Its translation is CSGTNNYGYTF.

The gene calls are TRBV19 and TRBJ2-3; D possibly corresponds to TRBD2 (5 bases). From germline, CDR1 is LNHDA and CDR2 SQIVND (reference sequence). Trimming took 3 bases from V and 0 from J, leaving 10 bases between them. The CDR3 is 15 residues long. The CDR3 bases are TGTGCCAGTAGTATCAGCGGCGGTAGCACAGATACGCAGTATTTT. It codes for CASSISGGSTDTQYF.

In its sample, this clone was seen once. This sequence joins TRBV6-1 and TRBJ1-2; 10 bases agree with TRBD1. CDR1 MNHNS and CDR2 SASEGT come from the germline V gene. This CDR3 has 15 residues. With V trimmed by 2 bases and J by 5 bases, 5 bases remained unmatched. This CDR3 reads CASSETWGQGYGYTF. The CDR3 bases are TGTGCCAGCAGTGAAACGTGGGGACAGGGGTATGGCTACACCTTC.

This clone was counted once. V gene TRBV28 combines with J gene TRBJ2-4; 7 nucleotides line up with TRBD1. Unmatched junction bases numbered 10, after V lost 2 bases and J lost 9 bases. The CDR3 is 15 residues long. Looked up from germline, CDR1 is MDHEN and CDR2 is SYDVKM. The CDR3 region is CASSLAGRAGGIQYF. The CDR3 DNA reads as TGTGCCAGCAGTTTAGCAGGCCGGGCAGGGGGCATTCAGTACTTC.

The CDR3 bases are TGTGCCAGCAAGACTAGCGGGGCTTCCTACGAGCAGTACTTC. It is translated as CASKTSGASYEQYF. The chain has TRBV2 and TRBJ2-7; 11 bases agree with TRBD2. The CDR3 has 14 residues. The V segment lost 7 bases and the J segment 1 base; nucleotides outside the gene matches: 3. Per germline, CDR1 SNHLY and CDR2 FYNNEI.

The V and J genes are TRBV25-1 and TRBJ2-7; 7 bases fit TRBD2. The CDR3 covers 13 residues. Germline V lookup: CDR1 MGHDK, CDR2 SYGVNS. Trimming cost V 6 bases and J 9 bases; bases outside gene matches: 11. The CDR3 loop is CASSPWGGNGQYF. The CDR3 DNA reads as TGTGCCAGCAGCCCCTGGGGGGGAAACGGGCAGTACTTC.

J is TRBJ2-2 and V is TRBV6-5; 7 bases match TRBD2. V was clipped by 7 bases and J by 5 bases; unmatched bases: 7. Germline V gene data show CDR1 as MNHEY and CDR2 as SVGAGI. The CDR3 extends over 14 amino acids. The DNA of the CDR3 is TGTGCCAGCACCCTACGGGGAGGGACCGGGGAGCTGTTTTTT. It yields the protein CASTLRGGTGELFF.

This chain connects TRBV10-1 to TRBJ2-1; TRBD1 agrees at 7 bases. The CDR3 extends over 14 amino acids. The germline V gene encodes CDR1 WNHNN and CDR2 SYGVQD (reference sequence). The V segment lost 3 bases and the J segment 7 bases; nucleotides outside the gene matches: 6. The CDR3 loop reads CASSEGTVRNEQFF. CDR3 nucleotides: TGCGCCAGCAGTGAAGGGACAGTTCGGAATGAGCAGTTCTTC.

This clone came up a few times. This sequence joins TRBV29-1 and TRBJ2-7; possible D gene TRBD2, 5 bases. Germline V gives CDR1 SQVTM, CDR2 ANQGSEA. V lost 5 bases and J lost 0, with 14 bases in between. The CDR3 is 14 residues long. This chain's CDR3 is CSVRRTWSSYEQYF. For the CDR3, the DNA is TGCAGCGTTCGTCGGACTTGGAGCTCCTACGAGCAGTACTTC.

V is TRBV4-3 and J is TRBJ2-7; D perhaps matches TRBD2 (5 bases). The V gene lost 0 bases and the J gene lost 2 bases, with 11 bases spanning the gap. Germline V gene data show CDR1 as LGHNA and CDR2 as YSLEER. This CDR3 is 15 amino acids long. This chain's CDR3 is CASSQDQGGPYEQYF. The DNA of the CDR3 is TGCGCCAGCAGCCAAGATCAAGGAGGTCCCTACGAGCAGTACTTC.

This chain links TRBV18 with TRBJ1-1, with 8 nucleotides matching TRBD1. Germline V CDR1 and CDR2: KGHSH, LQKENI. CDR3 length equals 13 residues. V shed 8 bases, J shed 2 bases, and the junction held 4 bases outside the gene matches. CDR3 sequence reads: CASTGQGNTEAFF. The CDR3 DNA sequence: TGTGCCAGCACCGGACAGGGAAACACTGAAGCTTTCTTT.